The following is a T cell receptor beta chain sequence with its context. Germline V gene data show CDR1 as WNHNN and CDR2 as SYGVQD (reference sequence). Trimming at V came to 3 bases and at J to 4 bases, leaving 6 bases not matched to a gene. The CDR3 runs 15 residues. The data stem from a study of T cell responses to AZD1222 COVID-19 vaccine. Data came from immunoSEQ multiplex PCR; TCRdb stores just in-frame clones and leaves some out. The table shows under 130,000 clones, with 88% occurring only once. The sample was peripheral blood, taken on day 0 of AZD1222 vaccination. The chain carries TRBV10-1 and TRBJ2-1; 7 bases agree with TRBD2. The clonotype originates from an adult in good health. This CDR3 is CASSEGGRGYNEQFF. CDR3 nucleotide sequence: TGCGCCAGCAGTGAAGGCGGGAGAGGATACAATGAGCAGTTCTTC.